The rows below give T cell receptor beta chains drawn from one sample of a study of cytomegalovirus exposure and HLA in healthy donors. Method: immunoSEQ multiplex PCR; TCRdb's copy keeps in-frame clones and lacks some. The table includes 110,000 to 150,000 clones, approximately 80% detected once. Source material: PBMCs. The receptors here all came from a male donor in good health and CMV-seronegative. Each CDR3 is given with its conserved first and last residue. Each record gives: J gene, V gene, CDR3 protein.

>TRBJ2-4|TRBV9
CASSVGQAKNIQYF
>TRBJ1-2|TRBV6-4
CASSARGQGDPFSWGYTF
>TRBJ1-1|TRBV9
CASSPPGTGVISFF
>TRBJ2-7|TRBV7-8
CASSLELAIDEQYF
>TRBJ2-1|TRBV29-1
CSVEDSGVEQFF
>TRBJ2-7|TRBV10-3
CAISTGVTYEQYF
>TRBJ1-2|TRBV5-1
CASSLKWDRDYGYTF
>TRBJ1-6|TRBV18
CASSPRQGDNSPLHF
>TRBJ2-2|TRBV7-9
CASSRTGFDTGELFF
>TRBJ2-1|TRBV11-2
CASSSYPNSIMINEQFF
>TRBJ2-1|TRBV7-9
CASSSGHLKAGEQFF
>TRBJ2-1|TRBV7-9
CASSLVGAEQFF
>TRBJ2-5|TRBV4-1
CASSQSVAETQYF
>TRBJ2-1|TRBV5-5
CASSLPPSGVYNEQFF
>TRBJ2-2|TRBV7-9
CASRPPIQGNGELFF
>TRBJ2-6|TRBV14
CASSQEASGSSGANVLTF
>TRBJ2-7|TRBV15
CATSRDGYEQYF
>TRBJ1-2|TRBV7-6
CASSPRDRNFYGYTF
>TRBJ1-2|TRBV6-1
CASSYTDRGYGYTF
>TRBJ2-6|TRBV6-5
CASTPGSGANGLTF
>TRBJ2-7|TRBV5-1
CASSLVQGYEQYF
>TRBJ2-5|TRBV4-2
CASSQVGQGGETQYF
>TRBJ2-5|TRBV18
CASSPPHETEETQYF
>TRBJ1-2|TRBV6-5
CASSRQGAKGGYTF
>TRBJ1-1|TRBV19
CASSMWTGVGEAFF
>TRBJ2-7|TRBV27
CASSSSPRLAGGPYEQYF
>TRBJ2-7|TRBV5-1
CASRGRQGQLGEQYF
>TRBJ2-5|TRBV7-2
CASSRGGQETQYF
>TRBJ2-2|TRBV7-8
CASSLGLAGRTGGLFF
>TRBJ2-1|TRBV10-1
CASSGTAGETYNEQFF
>TRBJ2-5|TRBV5-8
CASGDPGLETQYF
>TRBJ2-7|TRBV2
CASKLVSSYEQYF
>TRBJ2-7|TRBV6-1
CASSEGTTTYYEQYF
>TRBJ1-1|TRBV19
CASSTFPWTGGGKAFF
>TRBJ2-7|TRBV7-2
CASSLVAGGFYEQYF
>TRBJ2-7|TRBV7-9
CASSPHLGGAGYEQYF
>TRBJ2-1|TRBV5-4
CASSHRLAGEVEQFF
>TRBJ1-1|TRBV7-3
CASSLIGGTEAFF
>TRBJ2-5|TRBV4-3
CASSQDLVGSPGETQYF
>TRBJ1-5|TRBV2
CASSERWGLFLGGQGARQPQHF
>TRBJ2-5|TRBV9
CASSVVGGAKETQYF
>TRBJ1-1|TRBV10-3
CATMVRQEAFF
>TRBJ2-3|TRBV7-3
CASSLSRTDTQYF
>TRBJ1-5|TRBV19
CASQDRTGSRGRSQPQHF
>TRBJ1-5|TRBV10-2
CASSGQDYSNQPQHF
>TRBJ2-7|TRBV7-9
CSSSLAPSVSHF
>TRBJ2-7|TRBV14
CASSQRREYEQYF
>TRBJ2-7|TRBV18
CASSRGGVKSYEQYF
>TRBJ1-3|TRBV4-2
CASSQLGNTIYF